A selection of T cell receptor beta chains follows, all from one sample in a study of CD8+CD57+ T cells in acquired aplastic anemia. TCRdb itself ran the reads through MiXCR, one entry per CDR3 protein. The table records 150,000 to 200,000 distinct CDR3 sequences, almost 50% of them present only once. Input material: sorted CD4+, CD8+, or CD8+CD57+ T cells (not recorded which) from PBMCs. The source is a human donor with aplastic anemia. The CDR3 runs from the conserved cysteine through the conserved F or W. Fields, in order: clone size, J gene, D gene, V gene, CDR3 DNA, CDR3 protein. A D gene is named only where the DNA matches it firmly. Clone size is shown for a subset of rows, as once, few, many or a class of expanded clone.

many	TRBJ2-7	NA	TRBV11-2	TGTGCCAGCAGCGCCCACCCGGGGGGAGGGGGCGAGCAGTACTTC	CASSAHPGGGGEQYF
many	TRBJ1-1	NA	TRBV20-1	TGCAGTGCTAGTGGGCTCACGGGGACTGAAGCTTTCTTT	CSASGLTGTEAFF
once	TRBJ2-7	NA	TRBV2	TGTGCCATTCAGACAGATCCCTACGAGCAGTACTTC	CAIQTDPYEQYF
many	TRBJ1-2	NA	TRBV5-1	TGCGCCAGCAGCTTGCAGGGTTTAAGCTATGGCTACACCTTC	CASSLQGLSYGYTF
NA	TRBJ2-5	NA	TRBV5-1	TGCGCCAGCGGACAAGTATCGGGAGAGACCCAGTACTTC	CASGQVSGETQYF
NA	TRBJ1-2	TRBD1	TRBV7-9	TGTGCCAGCAGCTTAGCCGAAGGGGGCGACTATGGCTACACCTTC	CASSLAEGGDYGYTF
many	TRBJ1-6	TRBD1	TRBV5-1	TGCGCCAGCAGCATCGGACAGGGCTTTTATAATTCACCCCTCCACTTT	CASSIGQGFYNSPLHF
NA	TRBJ2-7	TRBD2	TRBV20-1	TGCAGTGCTAGCCCTTTGTTAGCGGGGGGGATATACGAGCAGTACTTC	CSASPLLAGGIYEQYF
many	TRBJ1-1	TRBD1	TRBV12-3/TRBV12-4	TGTGCCAGCAGTCCGGGGACAGTGAACACTGAAGCTTTCTTT	CASSPGTVNTEAFF
NA	TRBJ1-2	NA	TRBV4-1	TGCGCCAGCAGCCAAGAGGAGCAGCCAAACCCTAACTATGGCTACACCTTC	CASSQEEQPNPNYGYTF
NA	TRBJ2-1	NA	TRBV5-6	TGTGCCTGCAGCTTGGGGTTATCTCTCTACAATGAGCAGTTCTTC	CACSLGLSLYNEQFF
few	TRBJ2-7	NA	TRBV28	TGTGCCAGCCAGTGGGGGACCTCCTACGAGCAGTACTTC	CASQWGTSYEQYF
NA	TRBJ2-5	NA	TRBV10-1	TGCGCCAGCAGTGAAGGGATAGCGGTGGGGCGAGAGACCCAGTACTTC	CASSEGIAVGRETQYF
many	TRBJ2-7	NA	TRBV14	TGTGCCAGCAGCCCAAGAGGGGTTAGGGGCGAGCAGTACTTC	CASSPRGVRGEQYF
NA	TRBJ1-2	NA	TRBV6-1	TGTGCCAGCAGTGAAATGGACAGTTCCTATGGCTACACCTTC	CASSEMDSSYGYTF
many	TRBJ1-5	TRBD1	TRBV5-5	TGTGCCAGCAGCTTTGGCGGGACAGCGTTCAATCAGCCCCAGCATTTT	CASSFGGTAFNQPQHF
many	TRBJ1-3	TRBD1	TRBV4-2	TGTGCCAGCAGCCAAGAGGGACAGACAAGATCTGGAAACACCATATATTTT	CASSQEGQTRSGNTIYF
many	TRBJ1-5	NA	TRBV11-2	TGTGCCAGCAGCTTAACAGGAATCGATCAGCCCCAGCATTTT	CASSLTGIDQPQHF
few	TRBJ2-3	NA	TRBV9	TGTGCCAGCAGCGCCTGGACGGGAAGCACAGATACGCAGTATTTT	CASSAWTGSTDTQYF
few	TRBJ2-2	TRBD2	TRBV6-2/TRBV6-3	TGTGCCAGCAGTTACTCCGGGCTAGCGGGGGGCAAGTCCGGGGAGCTGTTTTTT	CASSYSGLAGGKSGELFF
NA	TRBJ2-2	NA	TRBV24-1	TGTGCCACCAGTGAGAGGGGCACCGGGGAGCTGTTTTTT	CATSERGTGELFF
NA	TRBJ1-4	TRBD1	TRBV10-1	TGCGCCAGCAGAGAGCCGGGACAGGAGGCCGTAAAACTGTTTTTT	CASREPGQEAVKLFF
NA	TRBJ1-1	NA	TRBV25-1	TGTGCCAGCAAGCCGAGACGCTCGGGGAGCATGAACACTGAAGCTTTCTTT	CASKPRRSGSMNTEAFF
NA	TRBJ2-7	NA	TRBV10-3	TGTGCCATCAGTGAGGTAGCCTACGAGCAGCACTTC	CAISEVAYEQHF
once	TRBJ2-5	TRBD1	TRBV15	TGTGCCACCAGCTCAACGACAGGGGGGGGAGAGACCCAGTACTTC	CATSSTTGGGETQYF
few	TRBJ1-1	NA	TRBV10-3	TGTGCCATCGGGTGGGATGCGAACACTGAAGCTTTCTTT	CAIGWDANTEAFF
NA	TRBJ2-3	NA	TRBV5-4	TGTGCCAGCAGCTCGGGACCCACTGAGGTCCGTGACACGCAGTATTTT	CASSSGPTEVRDTQYF
NA	TRBJ1-6	NA	TRBV2	TGTGCCAGCAGTGAAGTGGGGGGCTCTCGGGACCTCCACTTT	CASSEVGGSRDLHF
NA	TRBJ2-3	TRBD2	TRBV20-1	TGCAGTGCTACCGGACTAGCGGTGAGCACAGATACGCAGTGTTTT	CSATGLAVSTDTQCF
many	TRBJ2-3	NA	TRBV6-5	TGTGCCAGCAGACTCGTTCAAACCTCAGATACGCAGTATTTT	CASRLVQTSDTQYF
NA	TRBJ1-1	NA	TRBV29-1	TGCAGCGTCCATGAAGGGCGGGGGACTGAAGCTTTCTTT	CSVHEGRGTEAFF
NA	TRBJ2-2	TRBD2	TRBV2	TGTGCCAGCAGTGTGGGAGCGGGGTACACCGGGGAGCTGTTTTTT	CASSVGAGYTGELFF
NA	TRBJ2-7	NA	TRBV24-1	TGTGCCACCAGTGATGGGGATCTCTACGAGCAGTACTTC	CATSDGDLYEQYF
few	TRBJ1-6	TRBD1	TRBV2	TGTGCCAGCAGTGAGGGACAGGGGGCGCGCTTT	CASSEGQGARF
NA	TRBJ1-5	NA	TRBV4-1	TGCGCCAGCAGCCAAGACGCAAGCAATCAGCCCCAGCATTTT	CASSQDASNQPQHF
NA	TRBJ2-7	NA	TRBV19	TGTGCCAGTAGTATCGACAGGTCAGCCTACGAGCAGTACTTC	CASSIDRSAYEQYF
many	TRBJ1-2	NA	TRBV20-1	TGCAGTGCTAGGGAGGGCTACACCTTC	CSAREGYTF
NA	TRBJ1-2	TRBD1	TRBV9	TGTGCCAGCAGCGCAACGGACAGGGTGTATGGCTACACCTTC	CASSATDRVYGYTF
NA	TRBJ1-1	NA	TRBV7-7	TGTGCTAGCAGCTTAGGGCAGACCACTGAAGCTTTCTTT	CASSLGQTTEAFF
many	TRBJ2-7	TRBD2	TRBV11-2	TGTGCCAGCAGCTCTCCCCATAGCGGGGGGGCCTCCTACGAGCAGTACTTC	CASSSPHSGGASYEQYF
NA	TRBJ2-5	NA	TRBV7-2	TGTGCCAGCAGCTTAATGGGGACCCAGTACTTC	CASSLMGTQYF
NA	TRBJ1-5	NA	TRBV19	TGTGCCAGTAGTACCGTTTTCGGGAGCAATCAGCCCCAGCATTTT	CASSTVFGSNQPQHF
NA	TRBJ1-1	NA	TRBV7-3	TGTGCCAGCAGCCGAGCAGGGTGGAAAGGCACTGAAGCTTTCTTT	CASSRAGWKGTEAFF
NA	TRBJ1-1	NA	TRBV2	TGTGCCAGCAGTAAGACGGGAGCCACTGAAGCTTTGTTT	CASSKTGATEALF
NA	TRBJ2-3	TRBD2	TRBV7-6	TGTGCCAGCAGCTACTTAGCGGGGGGTTTCACAGATACGCAGTATTTT	CASSYLAGGFTDTQYF
many	TRBJ2-4	NA	TRBV2	TGTGCCATTCAGACAGCCGCCAAAAACATTCAGTACTTC	CAIQTAAKNIQYF